This TCR beta chain was recorded in a study of PD-L1 blockade in urothelial cancer. About the research overall: Atezolizumab was started by patients around 2014 at 1,200 mg intravenously every 3 weeks. Prior regimens of chemotherapy numbered 0 to 3 per patient. The researchers analyzed blood 3 weeks (second dose) and 6 weeks after treatment start.

Clones were read by immunoSEQ multiplex PCR, and TCRdb kept only the in-frame ones, dropping some. The data contain some 50,000 clones, around nine tenths of them singletons. The CDR3 contains 16 residues. V trimming: 7 bases; J trimming: 3 bases; junction bases outside the gene matches: 12. CDR1 SGHVS and CDR2 FQNEAQ come from the germline V gene. As for time point: pretreatment peripheral blood. This sequence was found in a woman between 55 and 75 years old with urothelial cancer. The V and J genes are TRBV7-8 and TRBJ1-1; 9 positions agree with TRBD1. The input for sequencing was PBMCs, taken around atezolizumab (anti-PD-L1) treatment. CDR3 sequence: CASILGFTGGYTEAFF. The DNA of the CDR3 is TGTGCCAGCATCCTGGGGTTCACAGGGGGCTACACTGAAGCTTTCTTT. The full variable domain, completed using reference TRBV7-8 and TRBJ1-1, is GAGVSQSPRYKVAKRGQDVALRCDPISGHVSLFWYQQALGQGPEFLTYFQNEAQLDKSGLPSDRFFAERPEGSVSTLKIQRTQQEDSAVYLCASILGFTGGYTEAFFGQGTRLTVV.